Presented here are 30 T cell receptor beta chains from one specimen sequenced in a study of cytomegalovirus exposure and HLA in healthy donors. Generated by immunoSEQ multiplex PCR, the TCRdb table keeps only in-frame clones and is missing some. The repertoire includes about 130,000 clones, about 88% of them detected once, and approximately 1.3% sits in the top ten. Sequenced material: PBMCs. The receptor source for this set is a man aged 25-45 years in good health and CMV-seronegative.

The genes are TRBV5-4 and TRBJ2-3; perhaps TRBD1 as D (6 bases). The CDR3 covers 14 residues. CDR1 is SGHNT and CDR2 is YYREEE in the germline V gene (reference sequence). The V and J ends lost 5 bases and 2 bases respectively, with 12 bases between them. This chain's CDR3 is CASRTGTPTDTQYF. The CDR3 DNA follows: TGTGCCAGCAGGACCGGGACACCCACAGATACGCAGTATTTT. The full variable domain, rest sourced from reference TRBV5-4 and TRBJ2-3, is ETGVTQSPTHLIKTRGQQVTLRCSSQSGHNTVSWYQQALGQGPQFIFQYYREEENGRGNFPPRFSGLQFPNYSSELNVNALELDDSALYLCASRTGTPTDTQYFGPGTRLTVL.

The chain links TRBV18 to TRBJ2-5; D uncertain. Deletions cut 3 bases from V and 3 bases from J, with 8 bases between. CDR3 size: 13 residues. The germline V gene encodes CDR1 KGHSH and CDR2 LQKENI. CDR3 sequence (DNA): TGTGCCAGCTCACCTTTTAGAGAAGAGACCCAGTACTTC. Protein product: CASSPFREETQYF.

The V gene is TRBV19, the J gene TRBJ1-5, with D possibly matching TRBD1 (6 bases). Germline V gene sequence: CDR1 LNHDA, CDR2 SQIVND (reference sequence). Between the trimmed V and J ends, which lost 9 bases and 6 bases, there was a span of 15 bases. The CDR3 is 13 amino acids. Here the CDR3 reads CASSGGGGQPQHF. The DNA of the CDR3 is TGTGCCAGCAGTGGGGGGGGCGGTCAGCCCCAGCATTTT.

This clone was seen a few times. Written as DNA, the CDR3 is TGTGCCAGCACGACCAGACAGGGCCCCCTTAGCTCCTACGAGCAGTACTTC. Its translation: CASTTRQGPLSSYEQYF. The rearrangement joins TRBV9 to TRBJ2-7; TRBD1 matches at 7 bases. Per the germline V gene, CDR1 is SGDLS and CDR2 is YYNGEE. The CDR3 is 17 residues long. The junction had 15 bases not matched to a gene; V was cut back by 6 bases and J by 0 bases.

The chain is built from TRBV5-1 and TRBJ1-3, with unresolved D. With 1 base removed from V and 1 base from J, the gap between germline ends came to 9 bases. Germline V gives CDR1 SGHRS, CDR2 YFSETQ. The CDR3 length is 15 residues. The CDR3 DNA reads TGCGCCAGCAGCTTGTCTGGGCAATCTGGAAACACCATATATTTT. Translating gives CASSLSGQSGNTIYF.

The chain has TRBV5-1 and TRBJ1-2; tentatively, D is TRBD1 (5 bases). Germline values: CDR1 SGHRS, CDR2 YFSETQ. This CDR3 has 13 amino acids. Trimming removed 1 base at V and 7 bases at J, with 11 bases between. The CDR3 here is CASSLIGAGGYTF. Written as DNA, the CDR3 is TGCGCCAGCAGCTTGATAGGGGCTGGTGGCTACACCTTC. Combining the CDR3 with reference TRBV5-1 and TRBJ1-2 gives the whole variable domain KAGVTQTPRYLIKTRGQQVTLSCSPISGHRSVSWYQQTPGQGLQFLFEYFSETQRNKGNFPGRFSGRQFSNSRSEMNVSTLELGDSALYLCASSLIGAGGYTFGSGTRLTVV.

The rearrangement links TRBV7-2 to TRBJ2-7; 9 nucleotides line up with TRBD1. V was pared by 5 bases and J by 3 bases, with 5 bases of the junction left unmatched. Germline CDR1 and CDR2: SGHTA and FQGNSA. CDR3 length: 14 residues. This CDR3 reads CASSIPGQGYEQYF. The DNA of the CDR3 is TGTGCCAGCAGCATCCCGGGACAGGGCTACGAGCAGTACTTC.

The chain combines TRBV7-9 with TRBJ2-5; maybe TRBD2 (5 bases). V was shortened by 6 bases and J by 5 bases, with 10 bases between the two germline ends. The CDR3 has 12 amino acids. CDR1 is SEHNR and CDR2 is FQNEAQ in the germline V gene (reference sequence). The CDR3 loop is CASRASWETQYF. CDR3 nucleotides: TGTGCCAGCAGGGCTAGCTGGGAGACCCAGTACTTC.

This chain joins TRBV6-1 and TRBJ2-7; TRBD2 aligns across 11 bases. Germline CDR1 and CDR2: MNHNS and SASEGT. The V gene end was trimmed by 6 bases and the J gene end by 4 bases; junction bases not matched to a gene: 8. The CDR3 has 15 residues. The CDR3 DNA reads TGTGCCAGCAGGGCCGGGACTAGCGGATTTTACGAGCAGTACTTC. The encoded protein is CASRAGTSGFYEQYF.

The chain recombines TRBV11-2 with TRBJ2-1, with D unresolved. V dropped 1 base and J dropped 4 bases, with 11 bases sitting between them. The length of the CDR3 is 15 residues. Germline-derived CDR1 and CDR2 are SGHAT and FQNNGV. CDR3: CASSLGGRGYNEQFF. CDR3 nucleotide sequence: TGTGCCAGCAGCTTAGGCGGCCGCGGATACAATGAGCAGTTCTTC.

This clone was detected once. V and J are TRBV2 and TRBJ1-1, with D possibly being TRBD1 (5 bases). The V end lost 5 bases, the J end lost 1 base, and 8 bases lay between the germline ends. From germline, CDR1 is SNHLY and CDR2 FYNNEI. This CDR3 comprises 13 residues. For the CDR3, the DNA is TGTGCCAGCAGTTATCAGGGGAACACTGAAGCTTTCTTT. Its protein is CASSYQGNTEAFF.

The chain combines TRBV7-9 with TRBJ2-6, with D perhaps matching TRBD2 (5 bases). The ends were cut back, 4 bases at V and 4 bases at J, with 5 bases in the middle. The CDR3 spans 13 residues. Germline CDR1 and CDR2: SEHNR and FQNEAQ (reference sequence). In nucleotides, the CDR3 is TGTGCCAGCAGCTGGAGGGGGGCCAACGTCCTGACTTTC. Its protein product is CASSWRGANVLTF.

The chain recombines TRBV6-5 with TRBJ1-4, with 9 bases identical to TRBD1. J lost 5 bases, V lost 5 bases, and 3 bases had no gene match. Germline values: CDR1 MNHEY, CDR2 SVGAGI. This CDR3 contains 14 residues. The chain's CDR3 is CASSPGQGNEKLFF. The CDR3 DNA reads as TGTGCCAGCAGTCCCGGACAGGGGAATGAAAAACTGTTTTTT.

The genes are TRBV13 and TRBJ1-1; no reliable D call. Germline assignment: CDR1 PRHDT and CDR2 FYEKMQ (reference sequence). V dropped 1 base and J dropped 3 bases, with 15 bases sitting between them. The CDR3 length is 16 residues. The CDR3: CASSLEDGWEDTEAFF. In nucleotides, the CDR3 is TGTGCCAGCAGCTTAGAGGACGGTTGGGAGGACACTGAAGCTTTCTTT.

The DNA for the CDR3 is TGTGCCAGCAGCTCGACTCACTTCAGCTCCTACGAGCAGTACTTC. Translated: CASSSTHFSSYEQYF. This chain connects TRBV5-4 to TRBJ2-7; D not resolved. The CDR3 is made up of 15 amino acids. V gave up 3 bases and J gave up 0 bases, with 13 bases separating them. The V gene's germline CDR1 is SGHNT and CDR2 YYREEE (reference sequence).

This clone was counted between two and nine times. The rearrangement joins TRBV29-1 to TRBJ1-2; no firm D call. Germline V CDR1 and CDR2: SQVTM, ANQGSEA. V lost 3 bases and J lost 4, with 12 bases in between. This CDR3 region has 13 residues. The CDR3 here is CSVDEESGYGYTF. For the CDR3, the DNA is TGCAGCGTTGACGAGGAATCTGGCTATGGCTACACCTTC.

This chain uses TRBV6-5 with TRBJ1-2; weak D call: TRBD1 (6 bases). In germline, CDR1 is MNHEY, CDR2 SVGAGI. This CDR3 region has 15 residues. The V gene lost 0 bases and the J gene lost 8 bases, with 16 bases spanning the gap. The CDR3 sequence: CASSYSGDKIRGYTF. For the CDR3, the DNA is TGTGCCAGCAGTTACTCGGGGGACAAAATCAGAGGCTACACCTTC.

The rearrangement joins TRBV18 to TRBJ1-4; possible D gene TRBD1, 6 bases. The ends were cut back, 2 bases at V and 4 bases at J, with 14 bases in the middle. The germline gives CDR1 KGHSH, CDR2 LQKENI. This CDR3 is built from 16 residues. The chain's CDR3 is CASSPSAGDGNEKLFF. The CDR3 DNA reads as TGTGCCAGCTCACCAAGTGCAGGGGACGGTAATGAAAAACTGTTTTTT. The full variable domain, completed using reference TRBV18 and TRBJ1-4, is NAGVMQNPRHLVRRRGQEARLRCSPMKGHSHVYWYRQLPEEGLKFMVYLQKENIIDESGMPKERFSAEFPKEGPSILRIQQVVRGDSAAYFCASSPSAGDGNEKLFFGSGTQLSVL.

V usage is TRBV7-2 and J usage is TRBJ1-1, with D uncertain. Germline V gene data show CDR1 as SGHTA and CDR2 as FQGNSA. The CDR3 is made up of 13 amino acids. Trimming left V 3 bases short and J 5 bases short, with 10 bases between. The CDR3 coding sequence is TGTGCCAGCAGCTTTACGCAGAGGACTGAAGCTTTCTTT. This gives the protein CASSFTQRTEAFF.

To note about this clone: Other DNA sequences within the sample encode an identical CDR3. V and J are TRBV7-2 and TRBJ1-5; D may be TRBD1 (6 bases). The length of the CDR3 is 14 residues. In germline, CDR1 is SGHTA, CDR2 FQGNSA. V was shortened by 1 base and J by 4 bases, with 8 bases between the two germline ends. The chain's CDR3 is CASSLGQVNQPQHF. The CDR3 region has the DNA TGTGCCAGCAGCTTAGGACAGGTTAATCAGCCCCAGCATTTT.

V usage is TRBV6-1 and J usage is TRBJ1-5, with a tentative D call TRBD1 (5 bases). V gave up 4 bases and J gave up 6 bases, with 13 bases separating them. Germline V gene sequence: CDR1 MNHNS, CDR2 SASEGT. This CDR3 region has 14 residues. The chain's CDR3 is CASSGRAATQPQHF. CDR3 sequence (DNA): TGTGCCAGCAGTGGCAGGGCCGCGACTCAGCCCCAGCATTTT.

The CDR3 region is CASNRDSLRVEQYF. The CDR3 region has the DNA TGTGCCAGCAACCGGGACAGTCTAAGAGTGGAGCAGTACTTC. The chain uses TRBV7-8 and TRBJ2-7, with TRBD1 matching 7 bases. Germline V gives CDR1 SGHVS, CDR2 FQNEAQ. Trimming at V came to 7 bases and at J to 7 bases, leaving 13 bases not matched to a gene. The CDR3 contains 14 residues.

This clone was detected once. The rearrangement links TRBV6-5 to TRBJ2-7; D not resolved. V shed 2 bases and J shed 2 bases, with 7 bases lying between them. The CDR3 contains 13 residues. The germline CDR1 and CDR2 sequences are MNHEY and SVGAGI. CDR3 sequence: CASSYGTTYEQYF. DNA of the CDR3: TGTGCCAGCAGTTACGGCACGACCTACGAGCAGTACTTC.

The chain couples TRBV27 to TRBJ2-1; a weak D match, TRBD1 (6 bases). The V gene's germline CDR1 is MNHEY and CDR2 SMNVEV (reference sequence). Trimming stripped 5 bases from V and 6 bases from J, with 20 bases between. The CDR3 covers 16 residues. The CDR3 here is CASSKTGPTLSNEQFF. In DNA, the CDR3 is TGTGCCAGCAGTAAGACAGGACCGACTCTCAGCAATGAGCAGTTCTTC.

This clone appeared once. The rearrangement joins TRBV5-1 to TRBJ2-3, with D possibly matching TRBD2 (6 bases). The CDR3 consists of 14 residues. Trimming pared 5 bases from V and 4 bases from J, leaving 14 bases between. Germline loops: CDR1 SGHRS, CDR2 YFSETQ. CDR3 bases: TGCGCCAGCAGGTCGGAGGGAGAGCCAGATACGCAGTATTTT. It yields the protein CASRSEGEPDTQYF.

CDR3 sequence reads: CASSPTEGASYNEQFF. CDR3 sequence (DNA): TGTGCCAGCTCACCGACCGAGGGGGCCTCCTACAATGAGCAGTTCTTC. V usage is TRBV18 and J usage is TRBJ2-1; 7 nucleotides line up with TRBD1. The CDR3 sequence is 16 residues long. V gave up 3 bases and J gave up 0 bases; unmatched junction bases: 5. CDR1 and CDR2 from the germline V gene are KGHSH and LQKENI.

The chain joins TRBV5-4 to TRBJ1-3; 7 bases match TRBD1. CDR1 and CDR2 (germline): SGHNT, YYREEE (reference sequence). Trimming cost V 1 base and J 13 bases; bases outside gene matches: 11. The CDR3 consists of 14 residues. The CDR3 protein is CASSLFEGGRSIYF. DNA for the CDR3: TGTGCCAGCAGCTTGTTTGAAGGGGGCCGTTCGATATATTTT.

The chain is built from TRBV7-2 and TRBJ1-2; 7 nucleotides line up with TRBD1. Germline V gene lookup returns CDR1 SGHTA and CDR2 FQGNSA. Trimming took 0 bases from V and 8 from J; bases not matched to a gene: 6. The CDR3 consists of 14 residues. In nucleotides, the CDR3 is TGTGCCAGCAGCTTAGCGTACAGGGGCTCGGGCTACACCTTC. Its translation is CASSLAYRGSGYTF.

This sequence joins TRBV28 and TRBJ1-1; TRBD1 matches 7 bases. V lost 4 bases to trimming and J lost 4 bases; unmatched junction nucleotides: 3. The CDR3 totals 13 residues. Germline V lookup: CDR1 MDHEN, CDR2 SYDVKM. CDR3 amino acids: CASSSPGGTEAFF. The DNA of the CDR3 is TGTGCCAGCAGTTCGCCAGGGGGCACTGAAGCTTTCTTT.

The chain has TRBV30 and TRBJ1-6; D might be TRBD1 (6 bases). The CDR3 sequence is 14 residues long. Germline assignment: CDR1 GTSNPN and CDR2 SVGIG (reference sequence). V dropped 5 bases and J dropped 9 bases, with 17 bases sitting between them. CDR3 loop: CAWGQSGGGSPLHF. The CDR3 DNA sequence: TGTGCCTGGGGACAGTCGGGGGGCGGTTCACCCCTCCACTTT.